This TCR beta chain was observed in a study of cytomegalovirus exposure and HLA in healthy donors (dated by TCRdb to about 2017). Some background on the complete study: In an earlier analysis of roughly 500 of the donors, 276 Gb of sequence data and 90 million to 120 million unique TCR beta sequences from about 179 million T cells were reported. An early release covering 550 to 650 HLA-typed donors comprised about 300 gigabases of sequencing data and 65 million to 100 million unique TCR sequences. Of the 398 genotyped donors, roughly 80% fell in the genetic ancestry cluster associated with self-reported Caucasian donors. The aim of the study was to test whether cataloging public T cell receptors could identify signatures of past pathogen exposure. The T cell repertoires of 700 or so subjects were profiled by immunosequencing and related to cytomegalovirus serostatus. A separate validation cohort of about 110 different subjects was used in addition to the approximately 670-subject first cohort. High-throughput TCR immunosequencing, statistical association of individual TCRs with disease status, and machine learning were combined to predict cytomegalovirus infection status. To study patterns of TCR occurrence, a later analysis re-analyzed previously published TCR beta repertoires from around 700 donors and added high-resolution HLA genotyping. The later analysis used no new phenotypic data to find candidate immune exposures, relying instead on TCR beta sequences and their occurrence across donors. An earlier analysis of around 640 of the donors used high-throughput TCR beta sequencing to judge whether each TCR beta V gene segment behaved as functional or pseudogenic. Alongside the repertoire data, information on donor age, sex, ethnicity and CMV serostatus was compiled. In a later genetic analysis, genome-wide SNP genotypes for about 55% of the roughly 670 donors were used, and that subset was treated as a discovery cohort. All discovery cohort repertoires had been generated on a single sequencing platform. Class I and class II HLA loci were covered by the typing at four-digit resolution. Typing coverage differed by locus: A, B, C, DRB1 and DQB1 were typed in about 629-640 donors, DQA1 in about 500, DPA1 in 600 to 610, and DPB1 in about 450. Several DR-DQ haplotypes were handled as single units for association and clustering, since linkage in the cohort was strong. Among roughly 370 genotyped donors of the cohort, an average of around 240,000 unique TCR beta nucleotide sequences were sequenced per donor, approximately 20% of them non-productive. The paper as a whole reports these results and caveats: Because counts were too low, some 16 rarely observed V segments, including chromosome 9 orphons, were excluded from the earlier analysis of 587 of the donors. Presence/absence analyses assumed roughly uniform sequencing depth across donors, an assumption that may not hold. Because some donors lacked HLA typing at each locus, the association tests relied only on the typed subset. In a later analysis, about 16,000 TCR beta sequences were associated with specific HLA alleles at a false discovery rate of 0.05. According to a later genetic analysis, donors in an Asian-associated ancestry cluster had fewer N-insertions in productive TCRs than the approximately 650-donor mean. A further reported finding was that TCR beta sequences accurately predicted the HLA-A and HLA-B alleles for most subjects in the first cohort. In a later analysis, TCR association rates were found to vary across HLA loci, with the most associated TCRs seen for DRB1 alleles and the fewest for HLA-C alleles. V-gene and J-gene trimming of TCR beta chains was associated with a missense DCLRE1C variant in a later genetic analysis, and the association was replicated in an independent cohort. Strong co-occurrence of HLA alleles, especially DR and DQ, made assigning TCR associations to individual alleles difficult. In a later analysis, most CMV-associated TCR beta chains were found to appear HLA-restricted, with HLA associations seemingly driven largely by CMV exposure. Most TCR sequences were observed very rarely across donors, whereas some public TCRs were present in many individuals. Linkage disequilibrium might explain the correlated functional status among segregating V segments, but an unknown experimental factor could not be ruled out. Several of the top co-occurrence clusters appeared to be linked to parvovirus B19, influenza, CMV and Epstein-Barr virus, according to a later analysis. In the study, about 150 TCR beta chains were listed as associated with cytomegalovirus. The 87-base-pair reads could not distinguish some IMGT-functional V segments, including TRBV6-2 and TRBV6-3, so those segments were excluded. A cluster of highly shared sequence variants was judged likely to represent a technical artifact of the sequencing pipeline. The classifier was reported to diagnose cytomegalovirus status with high specificity and sensitivity in both the original cohort and the validation cohort. The authors suggested that the approach could potentially be generalized to other disease states and immunological phenotypes. A few of the identified cytomegalovirus-associated TCR beta chains were confirmed in vitro to be specific for cytomegalovirus antigens. Broadly in line with IMGT annotations, most TCR beta V segments showed up in productive rearrangements about 87% or about 30% of the time in an earlier analysis of about 500 of the donors. In a later analysis, HLA-associated TCR beta chains showed more clonal expansion and lower generation probabilities than non-associated chains that were equally common. For the cohort, immune exposure information was limited to CMV serostatus. In this cohort, only TCR beta chains were sequenced, and detectable features were limited by the absence of alpha or paired-chain data.

Libraries were prepared through the immunoSEQ multiplex PCR assay. For the multiplex PCR, a mixture combining 60 forward primers for TCR Vbeta segments and 13 reverse primers for TCR Jbeta segments was used. Amplification of the CDR3 region of rearranged TCR beta genes was performed with a multiplex PCR assay on genomic DNA. The amplified TCR beta libraries were sequenced on the Illumina HiSeq System as 87-base-pair reads. As for how the authors treated the data: Across the 700 or so repertoires, a later analysis counted around 80 million unique TCR beta chains, approximately 10 million of which were shared by at least two donors. Raw reads were error-corrected and collapsed into unique sequences by a nearest-neighbor algorithm in which closely related sequences were merged to remove PCR and sequencing errors. Alignment of CDR3 sequences to IMGT reference sequences was used to assign V, D and J gene segments. Each retained sequence needed at least a six-nucleotide match to both a V gene segment and a J gene segment. Rearrangements were called productive when the CDR3 lacked stop codons and stayed in frame with V and J; all others were non-productive. CDR3 was defined by IMGT convention, running from the second conserved V-encoded cysteine to the conserved J-encoded phenylalanine. In an earlier analysis of roughly 610 of the donors, sequences lacking an unambiguous match to a single V gene segment were excluded. An earlier analysis of a few hundred of the donors classified V segments as functional when productive rearrangements were above 56.7% and as segregating when the standard deviation between donors was above 5%. A statistical classification framework was developed to diagnose cytomegalovirus status using the catalog of TCR beta chain sequences. In a later analysis, TCR nucleotide sequences were compared against IMGT/GENE-DB human TR gene sequences so that V and J genes could be assigned. Using the TCRdist pipeline, a later analysis assigned CDR3 sequences along with most-parsimonious VDJ recombination scenarios. A later analysis defined each TCR beta chain by its CDR3 amino acid sequence plus V-gene family, and excluded reads lacking a unique V-gene family. A later analysis removed several hundred highly shared, low-generation-probability nucleotide sequences to deal with suspected cross-contamination and a sequencing artifact. For each public chain, a later analysis derived a clonal expansion index from normalized ranks of inferred template counts within each repertoire. A later analysis computed generation probabilities with a VDJ recombination model fitted to out-of-frame rearrangements, and checked the results against IGoR. In a later analysis, TCR-TCR, TCR-HLA and TCR-CMV co-occurrence was scored with hypergeometric tests, and a repertoire-size bias correction was applied to TCR pairs. To estimate false discovery rates, a later analysis permuted the HLA or CMV assignments 20 times. A later analysis grouped co-occurring TCRs with DBSCAN, adding TCRdist sequence similarity when clustering within HLA-allele-positive subsets. Co-occurrence clustering excluded repertoires with fewer than 30,000 or more than 120,000 public chains, plus five with anomalous nucleotide sharing. In its TCRdb copy, this immuneACCESS table keeps in-frame sequences only and misses some clones. Where compared with another copy, unresolved V genes explain less than half of these, and the others have no known cause. V, J and clone size were drawn from that table, and D and trimming were deduced from the DNA. In all, the sample holds under 140,000 clones, and around 87% of those were seen once. About 1.7% of the sample belongs to the ten largest clones.

In total, around 600 healthy bone marrow donors made up the cohort. Cohort members were all nominally healthy when sampled, although unrecorded immune exposures were likely present. The donor was CMV seronegative and was included in the group of about 400 seronegative cohort members. Each donor provided a peripheral blood sample, and peripheral blood mononuclear cells were used for TCR beta sequencing. Genomic DNA was extracted from the blood cell samples with the Qiagen DNeasy Blood Extraction Kit. The table lists this clone with a few counts. Its antigen remains unidentified. It has no much larger one-base neighbor in the sample; base qualities were not kept. V loses 6 bases of germline sequence and J loses 3 bases, and the interval between the two ends is 24 bases. The CDR3 numbers 18 residues from cysteine through phenylalanine. This entry keeps only the CDR3 DNA: 54 bases, framed from base 1. CDR1 MDHEN and CDR2 SYDVKM are derived from the germline V gene.

This chain joins TRBV28 to TRBJ1-5, and the D gene may be TRBD1, 6 bases matching. The sequencing input was PBMCs. The TCR originated in a man aged 40-55 years in good health and CMV-seronegative. The CDR3 reads as follows: CASSRGGQGKAFNQPQHF. The nucleotide sequence reads as follows: TGTGCCAGCAGCCGAGGGGGTCAAGGGAAGGCCTTCAATCAGCCCCAGCATTTT. The reference TRBV28 and TRBJ1-5 proteins fill in what lies around the CDR3, so the full variable domain reads DVKVTQSSRYLVKRTGEKVFLECVQDMDHENMFWYRQDPGLGLRLIYFSYDVKMKEKGDIPEGYSVSREKKERFSLILESASTNQTSMYLCASSRGGQGKAFNQPQHFGDGTRLSIL.